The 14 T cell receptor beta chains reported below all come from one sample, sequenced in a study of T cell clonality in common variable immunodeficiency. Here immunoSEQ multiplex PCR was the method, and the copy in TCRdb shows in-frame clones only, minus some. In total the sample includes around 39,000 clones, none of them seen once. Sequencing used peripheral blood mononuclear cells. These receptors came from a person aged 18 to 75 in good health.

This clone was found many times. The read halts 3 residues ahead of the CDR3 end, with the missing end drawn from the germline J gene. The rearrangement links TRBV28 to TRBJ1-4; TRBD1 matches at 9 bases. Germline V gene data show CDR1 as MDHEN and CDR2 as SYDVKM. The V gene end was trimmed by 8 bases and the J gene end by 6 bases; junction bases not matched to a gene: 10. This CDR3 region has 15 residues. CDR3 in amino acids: CASSNRDRVYEKLFF. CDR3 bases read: TGTGCCAGCTCTAACCGGGACAGGGTATATGAAAAA.

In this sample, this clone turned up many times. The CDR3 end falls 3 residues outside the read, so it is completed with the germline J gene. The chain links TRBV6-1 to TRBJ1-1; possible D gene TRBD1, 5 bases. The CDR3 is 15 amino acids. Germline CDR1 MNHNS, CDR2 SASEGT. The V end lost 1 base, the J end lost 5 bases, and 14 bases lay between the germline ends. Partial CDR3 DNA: TGTGCCAGCAGTGAAGAGGGCAGGGTGGATACTGAA. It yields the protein CASSEEGRVDTE. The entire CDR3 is CASSEEGRVDTEAFF.

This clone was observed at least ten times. The sequenced CDR3 bases are TGTGCCATCAGTGATGCCGGGACAGGAAGGGGC. Its protein is CAISDAGTGRG. The entire CDR3 sequence reads CAISDAGTGRGYTF. The V gene is TRBV10-3, the J gene TRBJ1-2; 8 nucleotides agree with TRBD1. The observed sequence ends 3 residues before the CDR3 terminus, with the missing tail filled in from the germline J gene. This CDR3 spans 14 amino acids. Germline lookup yields CDR1 ENHRY and CDR2 SYGVKD.

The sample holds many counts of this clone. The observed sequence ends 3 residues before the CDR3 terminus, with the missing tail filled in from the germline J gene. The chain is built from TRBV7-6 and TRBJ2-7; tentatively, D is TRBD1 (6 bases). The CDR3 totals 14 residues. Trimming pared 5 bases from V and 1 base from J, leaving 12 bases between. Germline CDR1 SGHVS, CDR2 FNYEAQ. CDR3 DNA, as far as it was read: TGTGCCAGCAGCGCCCGGGACACGTCCTACGAG. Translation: CASSARDTSYE. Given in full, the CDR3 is CASSARDTSYEQYF.

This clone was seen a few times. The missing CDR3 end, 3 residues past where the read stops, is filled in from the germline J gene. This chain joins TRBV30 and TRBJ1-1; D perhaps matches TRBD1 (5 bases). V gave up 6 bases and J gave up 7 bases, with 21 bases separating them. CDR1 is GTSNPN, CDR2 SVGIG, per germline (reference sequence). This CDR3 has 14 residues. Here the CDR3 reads CACWGLSRPSEAFF. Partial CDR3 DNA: TGTGCCTGCTGGGGACTATCAAGACCCAGTGAA.

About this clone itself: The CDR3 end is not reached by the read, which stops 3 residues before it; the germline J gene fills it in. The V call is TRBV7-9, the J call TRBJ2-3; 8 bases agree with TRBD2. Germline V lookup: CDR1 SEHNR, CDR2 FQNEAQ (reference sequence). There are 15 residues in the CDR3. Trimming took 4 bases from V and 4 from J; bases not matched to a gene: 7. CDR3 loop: CASSSPGGAADTQYF. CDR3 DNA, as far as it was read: TGTGCCAGCAGCTCCCCGGGGGGGGCAGCAGATACG.

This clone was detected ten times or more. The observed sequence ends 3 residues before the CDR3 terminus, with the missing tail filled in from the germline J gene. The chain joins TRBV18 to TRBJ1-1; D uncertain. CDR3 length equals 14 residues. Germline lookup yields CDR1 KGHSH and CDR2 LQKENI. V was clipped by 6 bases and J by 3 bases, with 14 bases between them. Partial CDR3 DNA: TGTGCCAGCTCCCGACTGTTTGGCGACACTGAA. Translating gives CASSRLFGDTE. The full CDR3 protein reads CASSRLFGDTEAFF.

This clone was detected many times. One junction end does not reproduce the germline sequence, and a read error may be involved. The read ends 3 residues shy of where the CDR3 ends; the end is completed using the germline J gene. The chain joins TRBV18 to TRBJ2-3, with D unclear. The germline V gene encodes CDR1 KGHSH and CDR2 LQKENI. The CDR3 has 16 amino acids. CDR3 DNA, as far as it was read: TGTGCCAGCTCCCCACCGGCAGCGTACTACACAGATACG. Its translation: CASSPPAAYYTDT. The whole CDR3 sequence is CASSPPAAYYTDTQYF.

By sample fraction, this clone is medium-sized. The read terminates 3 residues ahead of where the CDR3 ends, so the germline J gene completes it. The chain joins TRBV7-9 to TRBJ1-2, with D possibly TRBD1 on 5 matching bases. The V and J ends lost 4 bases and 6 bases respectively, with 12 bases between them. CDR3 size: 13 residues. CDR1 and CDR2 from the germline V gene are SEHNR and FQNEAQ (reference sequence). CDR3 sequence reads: CASSSGGLDGYTF. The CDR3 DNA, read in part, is TGTGCCAGCAGCTCCGGGGGGTTGGATGGC.

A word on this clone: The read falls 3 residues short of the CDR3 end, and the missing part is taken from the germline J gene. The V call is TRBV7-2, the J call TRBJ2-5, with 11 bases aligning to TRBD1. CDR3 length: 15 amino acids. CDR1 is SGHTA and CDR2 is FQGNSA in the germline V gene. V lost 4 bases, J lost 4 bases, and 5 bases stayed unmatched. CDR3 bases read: TGTGCCAGCAGCTCTGGACAGGGGGCATCAGAGACC. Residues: CASSSGQGASET. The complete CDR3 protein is CASSSGQGASETQYF.

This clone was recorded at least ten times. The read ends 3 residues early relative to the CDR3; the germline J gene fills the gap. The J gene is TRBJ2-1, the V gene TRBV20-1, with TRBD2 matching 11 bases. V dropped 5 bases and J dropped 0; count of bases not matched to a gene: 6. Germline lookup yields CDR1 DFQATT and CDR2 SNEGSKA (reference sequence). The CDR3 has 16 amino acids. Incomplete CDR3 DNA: TGCAGTGCTCCCTTAGCGGGGGGGGTCTCCTACAATGAG. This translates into CSAPLAGGVSYNE. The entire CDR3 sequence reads CSAPLAGGVSYNEQFF.

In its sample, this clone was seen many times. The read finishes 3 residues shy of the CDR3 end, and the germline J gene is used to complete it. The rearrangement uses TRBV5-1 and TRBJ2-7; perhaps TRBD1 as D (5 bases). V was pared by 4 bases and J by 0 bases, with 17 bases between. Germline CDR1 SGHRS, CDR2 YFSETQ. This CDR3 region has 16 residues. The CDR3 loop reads CASSRLGPSSSYEQYF. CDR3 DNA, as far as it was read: TGCGCCAGCAGCCGGCTGGGGCCCTCCAGCTCCTACGAG.

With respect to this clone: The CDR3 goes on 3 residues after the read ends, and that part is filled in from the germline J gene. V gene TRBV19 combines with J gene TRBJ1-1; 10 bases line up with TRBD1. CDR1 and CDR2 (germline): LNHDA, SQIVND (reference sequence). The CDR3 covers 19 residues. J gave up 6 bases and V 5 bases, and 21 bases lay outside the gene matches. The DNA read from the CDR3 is TGTGCCAGTAGTCCCTTCTCATTTAACGACAGGGGGCTGGGCGCTGAA. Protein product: CASSPFSFNDRGLGAE. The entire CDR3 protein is CASSPFSFNDRGLGAEAFF.

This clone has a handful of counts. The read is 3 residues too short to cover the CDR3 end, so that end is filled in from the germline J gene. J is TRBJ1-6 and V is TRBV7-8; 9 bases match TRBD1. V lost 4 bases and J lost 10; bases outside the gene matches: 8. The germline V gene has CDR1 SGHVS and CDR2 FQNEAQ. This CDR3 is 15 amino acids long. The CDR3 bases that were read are TGTGCCAGCAGCTCCTGGACAGGGGAAGAATCACCC. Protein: CASSSWTGEESP. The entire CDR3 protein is CASSSWTGEESPLHF.